The sample holds a few counts of the clone carrying this T cell receptor (beta chain). The sample belongs to a study of blood T cell repertoires in COVID-19. About the research overall: Donors in the United States, Italy and Spain gave samples during acute or convalescent COVID-19. Nucleic acid was either cDNA or gDNA, and it came from T cells, B-cell-depleted T cells, or PBMCs.

This CDR3 region has 21 residues. Germline V CDR1 and CDR2: MNHNY, SVGAGI (reference sequence). V shed 6 bases and J 3 bases; nucleotides not matched to a gene: 25. Libraries were prepared by immunoSEQ multiplex PCR; TCRdb keeps only in-frame clonotypes and omits some of them. The sample has some 520,000 clones, 80% to 90% seen once. The Seattle patients, enrolled during active infection, were followed longitudinally. The sequence was collected from a man aged 18 to 30 with COVID-19, enrolled during active disease. The rearrangement links TRBV6-6 to TRBJ1-1; 10 nucleotides match TRBD1. Sequenced sample: peripheral blood. Here the CDR3 reads CASSHDRGRGWFGLSDTEAFF. Written as DNA, the CDR3 is TGTGCCAGCAGCCACGACAGGGGGCGCGGATGGTTCGGTTTAAGTGACACTGAAGCTTTCTTT.